The clone carrying this T cell receptor beta chain was detected many times. The data were obtained in a study of T cell repertoires in cytomegalovirus infection. V was cut by 1 base and J by 2 bases, with 8 bases left in between. CDR3 size: 14 residues. The germline CDR1 and CDR2 sequences are SGHVS and FQNEAQ. TCRdb fed the reads into MiXCR, producing one record per CDR3 protein. The sample contains 250,000 to 300,000 distinct CDR3 sequences, roughly an eighth of which appear only once. Sequenced material: PBMCs. This receptor was taken from a human donor in good health (CMV status not recorded). Some clones in this sample may be carry-over from other donors' samples. The chain couples TRBV7-8 to TRBJ2-5; TRBD1 is a possible D gene (6 bases). The CDR3 reads CASSLVGAQETQYF. CDR3 DNA sequence: TGTGCCAGCAGCTTAGTGGGGGCGCAAGAGACCCAGTACTTC.